Below, 13 T cell receptor beta chains from the same sample are listed, as sequenced in a study of identical twins. TCRdb independently ran MiXCR on the 5' RACE reads; one entry per CDR3 protein. In the table there are approximately 670,000 distinct CDR3 sequences, around 6% of which are singletons. The sequenced sample was naive T cells sorted from blood. These TCRs come from a man aged 18 to 30 in good health.

This clonotype was counted between two and nine times. The CDR3 protein is CSVGTSADTQYF. CDR3 DNA sequence: TGCAGCGTGGGGACTAGCGCAGATACGCAGTATTTT. This chain links TRBV29-1 with TRBJ2-3; 10 bases align to TRBD2. Germline CDR1 SQVTM, CDR2 ANQGSEA. This CDR3 has 12 amino acids. V dropped 6 bases and J dropped 4; count of bases not matched to a gene: 1.

This clonotype was observed many times. The rearrangement links TRBV20-1 to TRBJ2-7; a weak D match, TRBD2 (5 bases). The germline CDR1 and CDR2 sequences are DFQATT and SNEGSKA (reference sequence). The germline V and J ends were trimmed by 1 base and 2 bases, with 15 bases remaining between them. The CDR3 sequence is 15 residues long. The CDR3 loop reads CSARGSGRTTYEQYF. CDR3 nucleotide sequence: TGCAGTGCTAGAGGGAGCGGCCGAACAACCTACGAGCAGTACTTC.

A note on this clonotype: A clone one base away is much larger, so this may be a read error. V gene TRBV12-3 or TRBV12-4 combines with J gene TRBJ1-2; D might be TRBD1 (5 bases). The CDR3 contains 12 residues. The CDR3 nucleotides are TGTGCCAGCAGGCAGCAGGGTTTAGGCTACATCTTC. It yields the protein CASRQQGLGYIF.

On this clonotype: With a much larger clone just one base away, this may be a read error. The V and J genes are TRBV29-1 and TRBJ2-7; D possibly corresponds to TRBD2 (6 bases). The CDR3 loop spans 13 amino acids. The V end was cut by 5 bases, the J end by 5 bases, with 16 bases between. CDR1 is SQVTM and CDR2 is ANQGSEA in the germline V gene. This CDR3 is CSVPTVGGNEQYF. The CDR3 nucleotides read TGCAGCGTTCCGACAGTGGGAGGAAACGAGCAGTACTTC.

This clonotype was seen repeatedly, ten times or more. The chain combines TRBV29-1 with TRBJ2-5, with TRBD1 as a possible D gene (9 bases). The CDR3 contains 14 residues. V lost 7 bases and J 7 bases, leaving 22 bases between the germline ends. Germline V gene lookup returns CDR1 SQVTM and CDR2 ANQGSEA. The CDR3 reads CSATGGAGVTTQYF. DNA of the CDR3: TGCAGCGCGACAGGGGGAGCGGGGGTAACGACCCAGTACTTC.

This clonotype has just a few counts. V and J are TRBV11-3 and TRBJ2-3, with D possibly being TRBD1 (6 bases). Germline V gene sequence: CDR1 SGHNT, CDR2 YENEEA. This CDR3 comprises 13 residues. Trimming stripped 5 bases from V and 4 bases from J, with 10 bases between. The CDR3, as DNA: TGTGCCAGCAGCGCACAGGGTCCAGATACGCAGTATTTT. It translates to CASSAQGPDTQYF.

This clonotype has a count of ten or more. J is TRBJ2-7 and V is TRBV20-1; 12 nucleotides match TRBD2. The CDR3 loop spans 13 amino acids. With V trimmed by 1 base and J by 7 bases, 2 bases remained unmatched. CDR1 and CDR2 from the germline V gene are DFQATT and SNEGSKA (reference sequence). The CDR3 loop reads CSARVLAGGEQYF. CDR3 in DNA: TGCAGTGCTAGAGTGCTAGCGGGAGGGGAGCAGTACTTC.

This clonotype was seen a handful of times. The CDR3 sequence is CASSLAASGRGGNEQFF. Written as DNA, the CDR3 is TGCGCCAGCAGCTTGGCCGCTAGCGGGAGGGGAGGGAATGAGCAGTTCTTC. The gene calls are TRBV5-1 and TRBJ2-1; 12 positions match TRBD2. Trimming cost V 0 bases and J 7 bases; bases outside gene matches: 8. This CDR3 comprises 17 residues. Germline CDR1 SGHRS, CDR2 YFSETQ.

At least ten counts were recorded for this clonotype. The genes are TRBV12-3 or TRBV12-4 and TRBJ2-7, with 7 bases lining up with TRBD1. V shed 6 bases and J 4 bases; nucleotides not matched to a gene: 0. This CDR3 has 11 amino acids. CDR3 region: CASRQGYEQYF. The DNA of the CDR3 is TGTGCCAGCAGACAGGGGTACGAGCAGTACTTC.

This clonotype was observed a handful of times. The chain has TRBV6-1 and TRBJ2-2, with 8 nucleotides matching TRBD2. After removal of 6 bases from V and 6 bases from J, the junction contained 15 bases not matched to a gene. Germline CDR1 is MNHNS and CDR2 is SASEGT. The CDR3 has 17 amino acids. The CDR3 spells CASSRTSRAGDPGELFF. CDR3 DNA: TGTGCCAGCAGCCGGACCTCCAGAGCGGGAGACCCCGGGGAGCTGTTTTTT.

Comment on this clonotype: Possible read error: a much larger clone is one base away. The gene calls are TRBV5-1 and TRBJ2-1; 10 bases agree with TRBD2. CDR3 size: 14 residues. J lost 11 bases, V lost 4 bases, and 9 bases had no gene match. The germline gives CDR1 SGHRS, CDR2 YFSETQ. This CDR3 reads CASSLAGEGDQQFF. CDR3 nucleotides: TGCGCCAGCAGCCTAGCGGGAGAGGGGGATCAGCAGTTCTTC.

This clonotype showed up just a few times. The chain has TRBV4-2 and TRBJ2-3; D ambiguous. This CDR3 contains 13 residues. Germline-derived CDR1 and CDR2 are LGHNA and YNFKEQ. The V and J ends lost 0 bases and 6 bases respectively, with 7 bases between them. The CDR3 region has the DNA TGTGCCAGCAGCCAAGATGCGCCCGATACGCAGTATTTT. Its translation: CASSQDAPDTQYF.

The CDR3 spells CASSLGGRLGREQYF. CDR3 nucleotide sequence: TGCGCCAGCAGCTTGGGGGGACGCCTTGGGCGCGAGCAGTACTTC. The chain combines TRBV5-1 with TRBJ2-7; either TRBD1 or TRBD2 may supply D (5 bases each). Trimming removed 0 bases at V and 6 bases at J, with 16 bases between. There are 15 residues in the CDR3. The V gene's germline CDR1 is SGHRS and CDR2 YFSETQ.